These 3 T cell receptor beta chains were sequenced from one sample in a study of identical twins. TCRdb itself ran the 5' RACE reads through MiXCR, one entry per CDR3 protein. The data hold 1.5 million to 2 million distinct CDR3 sequences, with under 35% observed a single time. Sequencing was performed on cord blood. Receptors were obtained from a newborn girl in good health.

V and J are TRBV12-3 or TRBV12-4 and TRBJ2-1; D unresolved. Between the trimmed V and J ends, which lost 5 bases and 6 bases, there was a span of 11 bases. This CDR3 comprises 13 residues. CDR3 sequence: CASSPERINEQFF. The DNA of the CDR3 is TGTGCCAGCAGTCCCGAGAGGATCAATGAGCAGTTCTTC.

V and J are TRBV5-1 and TRBJ2-3; TRBD2 matches at 9 bases. V shed 0 bases, J shed 6 bases, and the junction held 5 bases outside the gene matches. Germline CDR1 is SGHRS and CDR2 is YFSETQ. This CDR3 comprises 15 residues. The DNA of the CDR3 is TGCGCCAGCAGCTTGGGCGGCGGGGGGGTGGATACGCAGTATTTT. The encoded protein is CASSLGGGGVDTQYF.

This clonotype was seen only a few times. The chain employs TRBV6-6 and TRBJ2-5; D gene ambiguous. The CDR3 covers 14 residues. CDR1 is MNHNY and CDR2 is SVGAGI in the germline V gene (reference sequence). The V gene lost 2 bases and the J gene lost 2 bases, with 9 bases spanning the gap. The CDR3: CASSYGSLQETQYF. The DNA of the CDR3 is TGTGCCAGCAGTTACGGATCCTTACAAGAGACCCAGTACTTC.